This note documents a single T cell receptor (beta chain) sequence. Its recognized antigen is unknown. No much larger clone exists at a distance of one base, and base qualities are not known. This was a case-control study nested in a cohort of healthcare workers in London, UK, who had nasopharyngeal swab PCR tests and blood samples taken every week. Between 23 and 31 March 2020, the week of the UK lockdown, healthcare workers were enrolled and then followed up weekly for as long as 16 weeks. The library was made by 5' RACE. The sequencer listed for this sample is NextSeq 500. The TCR library protocol attached unique molecular identifiers to individual cDNA molecules to correct for sequencing error and PCR bias. TCR alpha and beta chains were both sequenced, and the abundances of alpha and beta sequences in each sample were closely correlated with each other. The authors' pipeline ran thus. Decombinator V4 was used to annotate the V gene, J gene and CDR3 of the TCR sequences. TCRs were defined as expanded if a significant change between any two time points was detected under a Poisson model with p below 0.0001. Abundances of TCRs were expressed as counts per million after normalisation to the total number of TCRs sequenced in each sample. MAIT TCRs were defined by TRAV1-2 paired with TRAJ12, TRAJ20 or TRAJ33, and iNKT TCRs by TRAV10 paired with TRAJ18. VDJdb, accessed 1 November 2021, was searched for CMV, EBV and SARS-CoV-2 annotated TCRs, excluding TCRs annotated for multiple antigens. TCRdb ran its own pipeline on the public reads, namely fastp trimming at Q25 and MiXCR clone calling, and kept in-frame beta chains. Duplicate CDR3 protein sequences are folded into a single record with the most common DNA and genes. TCRdb, rather than the study authors, made the V and J calls. The sample table records tens of thousands of distinct CDR3 sequences; 15% to 18% of these occur just once. The ten largest clones add up to around 10% of the sample.

This sample was included in a study of early T cells in non-severe SARS-CoV-2 infection (dated by TCRdb to about 2021). Regarding the study in general: TCR sequencing used bulk RNA from unsorted whole blood, so alpha and beta chains could not be paired.

V loses 6 bases of germline sequence and J loses 1 base, and the interval between the two ends is 18 bases. The cysteine opens and the phenylalanine closes a CDR3 of 15 amino acids. The entry retains the CDR3 DNA only, 45 bases that are in frame from base 1. As encoded in the germline V gene, CDR1 is SQVTM while CDR2 is ANQGSEA. Here is what the overall study found, with its caveats: VDJdb matching was skewed toward anti-spike CD8 responses, so virus-specific expansions were likely underestimated and private and CD4 specificities were missed.

This TCR was recovered from an adult who was a healthcare worker with PCR-confirmed SARS-CoV-2 infection or an uninfected control (not recorded which). Sample: whole blood. In this chain, TRBV29-1 is recombined with TRBJ1-1, with no confident D gene call. The DNA sequence reads TGCAGCGTCCCCTTACTCCTACGGGGGAACACTGAAGCTTTCTTT. It translates as CSVPLLLRGNTEAFF. The CDR3 plus the reference TRBV29-1 and TRBJ1-1 genes for the other parts give the full variable domain: SAVISQKPSRDICQRGTSLTIQCQVDSQVTMMFWYRQQPGQSLTLIATANQGSEATYESGFVIDKFPISRPNLTFSTLTVSNMSPEDSSIYLCSVPLLLRGNTEAFFGQGTRLTVV.